A selection of T cell receptor beta chains follows, all from one sample in a study of blood T cell repertoires in COVID-19. Some clones are missing from TCRdb's copy, which holds only in-frame ones; the method was immunoSEQ multiplex PCR. Of roughly 34,000 clones listed, roughly 85% are singletons. Sample: peripheral blood. The receptors derive from a man at least 80 years old with active COVID-19. Each CDR3 is given with its conserved first and last residue. Each record gives: V gene, clone size, D gene, J gene, CDR3 DNA, CDR3 protein. The D gene is left open where the match is weak. Where a row states a size, it is once, few, many or the class of an expanded clone; other rows omit it.

TRBV29-1	once	.	TRBJ1-1	TGCAGCGTCGGAGACGGGGGGTGGACTGAAGCTTTCTTT	CSVGDGGWTEAFF
TRBV5-4	.	TRBD2	TRBJ2-1	TGTGCCAGCAGTCGAGCGGGGGGGCTGAACAATGAGCAGTTCTTC	CASSRAGGLNNEQFF
TRBV14	once	.	TRBJ2-6	TGTGCCAGCAGCCAAGGCAGTGCTGGGGCCAACGTCCTGACTTTC	CASSQGSAGANVLTF
TRBV2	.	.	TRBJ2-1	TGTGCCAGCAGTGAAGGAGTGAACAATGAGCAGTTCTTC	CASSEGVNNEQFF
TRBV9	few	.	TRBJ1-3	TGTGCCAGCAGCCCCACGGTTGCTGGAAACACCATATATTTT	CASSPTVAGNTIYF
TRBV12-3/TRBV12-4	.	TRBD1	TRBJ2-1	TGTGCCAGCAGTAGTGGACAGGGGCAGTTCTTC	CASSSGQGQFF
TRBV3-1/TRBV3-2	.	.	TRBJ2-7	TGTGCCAGCAGCCAGAATAGGGGTTACGAGCAGTACTTC	CASSQNRGYEQYF
TRBV21-1	.	.	TRBJ2-3	TGTGCCAGCAGCACCCCCGAGGGGGCGGCAGATACGCAGTATTTT	CASSTPEGAADTQYF
TRBV2	.	TRBD2	TRBJ2-1	TGTGCCAGTATCTATAGCGGGGGGCCTGGGTTCTTC	CASIYSGGPGFF
TRBV28	.	TRBD2	TRBJ2-1	TGTGCCAGCAGTCCGGCGGGGGGGCTCATTGATGAGCAGTTCTTC	CASSPAGGLIDEQFF